A selection of T cell receptor beta chains follows, all from one sample in a study of shared clonotypes between healthy human individuals. Only in-frame clones appear in the TCRdb table, and some are missing; sequencing was by immunoSEQ multiplex PCR. Counted here are 1,100,000 or so clones, approximately 80% occurring once; the ten biggest clones make up about 0.52%. The sample comprised memory CD4+ T cells from PBMCs. All receptors derive from a man between 18 and 29 years old in good health. Some clones in this sample may be carry-over from other donors' samples. The CDR3 runs from the conserved cysteine through the conserved F or W. A D gene is named only where the DNA matches it firmly. The size entry is marked missing in some rows and otherwise reads once, few, many or a size class.

D gene,J gene,clone size,V gene,CDR3 DNA,CDR3 protein
-,TRBJ2-7,-,TRBV9,TGTGCCAGCAGCGTTCAAGCGGCAGGCTACGAGCAGTACTTC,CASSVQAAGYEQYF
-,TRBJ2-1,-,TRBV7-2,TGTGCCAGCAGCCCAGCCTACAATGAGCAGTTCTTC,CASSPAYNEQFF
-,TRBJ2-3,-,TRBV28,TGTGCCAGCAGTTTTGAGCGGATCACAGATACGCAGTATTTT,CASSFERITDTQYF
TRBD1,TRBJ2-2,-,TRBV6-5,TGTGCCAGCAGTTACGGACAGGGGGCACCCGGGGAGCTGTTTTTT,CASSYGQGAPGELFF
TRBD1,TRBJ2-1,-,TRBV9,TGTGCCAGCAGCGTTCGACAGGGGGACTACAATGAGCAGTTCTTC,CASSVRQGDYNEQFF
-,TRBJ1-5,-,TRBV28,TGTGCCAGCAGCCACAAGGTAACCAATCAGCCCCAGCATTTT,CASSHKVTNQPQHF
TRBD2,TRBJ2-7,-,TRBV28,TGTGCCAGCAGCCGACGGACTAGCGGGAGAAGGTACGAGCAGTACTTC,CASSRRTSGRRYEQYF
-,TRBJ2-6,-,TRBV6-5,TGTGCCAGCATCTCACCCTCTGGGGCCAACGTCCTGACTTTC,CASISPSGANVLTF
-,TRBJ1-5,-,TRBV7-2,TGTGCCAGCAGCTTAGATCGGGGGGTAAGGCAGCCCCAGCATTTT,CASSLDRGVRQPQHF
-,TRBJ2-1,-,TRBV4-3,TGCGCCAGCAGCCAAGATTCGAGGAACCCGAGCTCCTACAATGAGCAGTTCTTC,CASSQDSRNPSSYNEQFF
-,TRBJ2-5,-,TRBV15,TGTGCCACCAGCAGAGGATCAGATTACCAAGAGACCCAGTACTTC,CATSRGSDYQETQYF
-,TRBJ2-2,-,TRBV6-5,TGTGCCAGCAGTTACTCGACCAGGGTCACCGGGGAGCTGTTTTTT,CASSYSTRVTGELFF
-,TRBJ1-2,-,TRBV14,TGTGCCAGCAGCCAGGGTCGATGGGGTAACTATGGCTACACCTTC,CASSQGRWGNYGYTF
TRBD1,TRBJ1-1,-,TRBV29-1,TGCAGCTACAGACAGGGACTGAACACTGAAGCTTTCTTT,CSYRQGLNTEAFF
TRBD2,TRBJ2-3,-,TRBV28,TGTGCCAGCAGTTTCGGCGGGAGTGGAGGCACAGATACGCAGTATTTT,CASSFGGSGGTDTQYF
-,TRBJ1-4,once,TRBV2,TGTGCCACCAAAGGACAGTGGAATGAAAAACTGTTTTTT,CATKGQWNEKLFF
-,TRBJ2-3,-,TRBV10-3,TGTGCCATCAGTGAGAAAGGCAGAGTTGATACGCAGTATTTT,CAISEKGRVDTQYF
-,TRBJ1-3,-,TRBV6-1,TGTGCCAGCATCGAATGGGCTGGAAACACCATATATTTT,CASIEWAGNTIYF
TRBD1,TRBJ2-7,-,TRBV7-2,TGTGCCAGCAGCCCCGACAGGGTGTACTACGAGCAGTACTTC,CASSPDRVYYEQYF
TRBD1,TRBJ1-2,-,TRBV4-1,TGCGCCAGCAGCCAAGCGGGGCAGGGGGTTCGTGGCTACACCTTC,CASSQAGQGVRGYTF
TRBD1,TRBJ2-7,-,TRBV28,TGTGCCAGCAGACCGGGGACAGACTACTCCTACGAGCAGTACTTC,CASRPGTDYSYEQYF
-,TRBJ1-3,once,TRBV14,TGTGCCAGCAGCCAAGCGATTGGAAACACCATATATTTT,CASSQAIGNTIYF
TRBD2,TRBJ2-5,-,TRBV10-2,TGCGCCAGCAGTGGATCCGGACTAGCGGGTTACCAAGAGACCCAGTACTTC,CASSGSGLAGYQETQYF
-,TRBJ2-3,-,TRBV21-1,TGTGCCAGCAGCAAAGAACCAGCGGGGAGCACAGATACGCAGTATTTT,CASSKEPAGSTDTQYF
TRBD1,TRBJ1-5,-,TRBV19,TGTGCCAGTAGCCCGACAGGGGTTAGCAATCAGCCCCAGCATTTT,CASSPTGVSNQPQHF
TRBD2,TRBJ2-1,-,TRBV6-6,TGTGCCAGCTGCAAACTAGCGGGCTCCTACAATGAGCAGTTCTTC,CASCKLAGSYNEQFF
-,TRBJ1-2,-,TRBV7-9,TGTGCCAGCAGCTTCACCGACTATGGCTACACCTTC,CASSFTDYGYTF
TRBD1,TRBJ2-5,-,TRBV30,TGTGCCTGGAGCAAGACAGGGGGCGAGACCCAGTACTTC,CAWSKTGGETQYF
-,TRBJ2-2,many,TRBV2,TGTGCCAGCAGTGAAAGCAGGGGCCACACCGGGGAGCTGTTTTTT,CASSESRGHTGELFF
-,TRBJ1-1,-,TRBV5-1,TGCGCCAGCAGCTTGGAAGGTCCAGGGGAAGCTTTCTTT,CASSLEGPGEAFF
TRBD1,TRBJ2-7,-,TRBV7-2,TGTGCCAGCAGCCCGACCCGGGACAGCCTCTACGAGCAGTACTTC,CASSPTRDSLYEQYF
-,TRBJ2-1,-,TRBV11-2,TGTGCCAGCAGCATACGCCCCACGGGTGAGCAGTTCTTC,CASSIRPTGEQFF
TRBD2,TRBJ2-7,few,TRBV28,TGTGCCAGCAGTTACGCTAGCGGGAGCGAGGAATACGAGCAGTACTTC,CASSYASGSEEYEQYF
TRBD2,TRBJ2-5,-,TRBV5-6,TGTGCCAGCAGCTTGGTAGTAGCGGGAGGACCGGGTAGACAAGAGACCCAGTACTTC,CASSLVVAGGPGRQETQYF
TRBD1,TRBJ1-1,-,TRBV28,TGTGCCAGCAGTTTATTCCCGCGAGACAGGGGGCGCGGGGACACTGAAGCTTTCTTT,CASSLFPRDRGRGDTEAFF
-,TRBJ1-1,few,TRBV11-3,TGTGCCAGCAGCAACAAACGGAACACTGAAGCTTTCTTT,CASSNKRNTEAFF
-,TRBJ2-2,-,TRBV28,TGTGCCACCGCCGACCCGACCGGGGAGCTGTTTTTT,CATADPTGELFF
TRBD2,TRBJ2-3,-,TRBV5-4,TGTGCCAGCAGCTCGGGCGGGGGGACTAGCGGGAGAGTGGGCACAGATACGCAGTATTTT,CASSSGGGTSGRVGTDTQYF
TRBD1,TRBJ1-2,-,TRBV7-2,TGTGCCAGCAGCTTCCGGACAGGGGAAGTTCGCGGCTACACCTTC,CASSFRTGEVRGYTF
TRBD2,TRBJ2-7,-,TRBV5-1,TGCGCCAGCAGCTTGAATGCGGGAGCCGCCTACGAGCAGTACTTC,CASSLNAGAAYEQYF
-,TRBJ2-4,few,TRBV10-3,TGTGCCATCAGTGAGTCGGGCGGACTAGCCAAAAACATTCAGTACTTC,CAISESGGLAKNIQYF
-,TRBJ1-2,-,TRBV10-3,TGTGCCATCAGTGCGAACACCCGGGATCGGGTCTATGGCTACACCTTC,CAISANTRDRVYGYTF